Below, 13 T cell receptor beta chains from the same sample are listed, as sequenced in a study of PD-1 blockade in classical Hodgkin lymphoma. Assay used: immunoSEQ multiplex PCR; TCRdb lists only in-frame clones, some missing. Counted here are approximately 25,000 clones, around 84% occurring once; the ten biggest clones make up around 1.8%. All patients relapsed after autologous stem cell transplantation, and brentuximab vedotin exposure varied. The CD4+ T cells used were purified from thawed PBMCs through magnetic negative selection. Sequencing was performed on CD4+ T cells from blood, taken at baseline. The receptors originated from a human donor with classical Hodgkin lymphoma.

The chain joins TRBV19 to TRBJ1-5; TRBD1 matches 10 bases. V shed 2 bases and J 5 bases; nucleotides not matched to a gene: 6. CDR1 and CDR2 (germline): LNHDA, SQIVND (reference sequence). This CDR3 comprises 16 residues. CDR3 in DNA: TGTGCCAGTAGTATAATCTTGACAGGGGGCGATCAGCCCCAGCATTTT. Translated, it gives CASSIILTGGDQPQHF.

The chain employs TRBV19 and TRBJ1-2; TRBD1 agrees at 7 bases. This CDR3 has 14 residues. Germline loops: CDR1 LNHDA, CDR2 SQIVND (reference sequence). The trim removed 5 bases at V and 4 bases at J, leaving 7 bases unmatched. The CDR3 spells CASSLMTGTYGYTF. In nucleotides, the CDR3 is TGTGCCAGTAGTCTTATGACAGGGACCTATGGCTACACCTTC. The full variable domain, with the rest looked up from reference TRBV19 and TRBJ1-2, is DGGITQSPKYLFRKEGQNVTLSCEQNLNHDAMYWYRQDPGQGLRLIYYSQIVNDFQKGDIAEGYSVSREKKESFPLTVTSAQKNPTAFYLCASSLMTGTYGYTFGSGTRLTVV.

CDR3 in amino acids: CAARDTMNTEAFF. CDR3 nucleotides: TGTGCCGCCCGGGACACAATGAACACTGAAGCTTTCTTT. This chain joins TRBV27 and TRBJ1-1, with TRBD1 as a possible D gene (6 bases). The V gene's germline CDR1 is MNHEY and CDR2 SMNVEV (reference sequence). Trimming took 11 bases from V and 0 from J, leaving 13 bases between them. The CDR3 covers 13 residues.

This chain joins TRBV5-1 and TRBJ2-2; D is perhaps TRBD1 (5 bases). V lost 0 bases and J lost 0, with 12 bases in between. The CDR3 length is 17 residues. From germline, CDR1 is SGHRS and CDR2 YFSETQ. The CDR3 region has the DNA TGCGCCAGCAGCTTGGATGGTCAGGGTTCGAACACCGGGGAGCTGTTTTTT. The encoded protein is CASSLDGQGSNTGELFF.

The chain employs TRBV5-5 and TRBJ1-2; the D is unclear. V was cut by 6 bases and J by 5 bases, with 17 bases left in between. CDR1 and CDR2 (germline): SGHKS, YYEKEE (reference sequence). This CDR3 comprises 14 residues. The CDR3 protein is CASILEPLGYGYTF. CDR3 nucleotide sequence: TGTGCCAGCATCCTAGAGCCCTTGGGGTATGGCTACACCTTC.

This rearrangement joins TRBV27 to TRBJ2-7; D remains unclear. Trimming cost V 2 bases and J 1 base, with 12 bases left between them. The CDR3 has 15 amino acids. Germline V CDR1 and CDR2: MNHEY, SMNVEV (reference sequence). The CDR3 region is CASSLGVLSSYEQYF. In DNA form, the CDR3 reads TGTGCCAGCAGTTTAGGGGTTCTCTCGTCCTACGAGCAGTACTTC.

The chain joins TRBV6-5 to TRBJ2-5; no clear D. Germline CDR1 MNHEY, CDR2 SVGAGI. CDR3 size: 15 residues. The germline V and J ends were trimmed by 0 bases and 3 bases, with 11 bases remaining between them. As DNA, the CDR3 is TGTGCCAGCAGTTACTCAACGTTCCTCAAAGAGACCCAGTACTTC. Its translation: CASSYSTFLKETQYF.

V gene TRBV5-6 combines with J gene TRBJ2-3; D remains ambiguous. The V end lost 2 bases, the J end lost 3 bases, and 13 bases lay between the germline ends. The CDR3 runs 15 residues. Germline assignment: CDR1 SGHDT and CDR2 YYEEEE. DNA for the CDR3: TGTGCCAGCAGCTTCCTAACAAAAATGACAGATACGCAGTATTTT. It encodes CASSFLTKMTDTQYF.

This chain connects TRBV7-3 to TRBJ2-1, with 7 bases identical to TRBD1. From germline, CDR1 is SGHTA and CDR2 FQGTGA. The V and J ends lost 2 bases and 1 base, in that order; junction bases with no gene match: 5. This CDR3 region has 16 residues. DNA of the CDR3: TGTGCCAGCAGCTTATGGGGACAGCCTTCCTACAATGAGCAGTTCTTC. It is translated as CASSLWGQPSYNEQFF.

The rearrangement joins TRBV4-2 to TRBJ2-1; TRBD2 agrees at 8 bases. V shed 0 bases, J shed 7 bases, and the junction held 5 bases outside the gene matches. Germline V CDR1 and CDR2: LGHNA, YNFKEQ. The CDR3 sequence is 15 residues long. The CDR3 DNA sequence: TGTGCCAGCAGCCAAGATGCCGGGGGGGCAAATGAGCAGTTCTTC. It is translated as CASSQDAGGANEQFF.

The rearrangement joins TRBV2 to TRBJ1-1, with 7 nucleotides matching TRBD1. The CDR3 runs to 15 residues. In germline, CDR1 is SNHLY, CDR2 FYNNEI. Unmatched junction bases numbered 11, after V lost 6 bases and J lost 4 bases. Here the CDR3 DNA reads TGTGCCAGCAGCCCGGACAGGTCGGGGGTCACTGAAGCTTTCTTT. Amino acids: CASSPDRSGVTEAFF.

Here the CDR3 DNA reads TGTGCCAGCAGCTTAGGGGTAGCCGGGAGCACAGATACGCAGTATTTT. Amino acids: CASSLGVAGSTDTQYF. The gene calls are TRBV11-3 and TRBJ2-3; D gene unclear. The germline V gene encodes CDR1 SGHNT and CDR2 YENEEA. V lost 1 base and J lost 0, with 11 bases in between. CDR3 size: 16 residues.

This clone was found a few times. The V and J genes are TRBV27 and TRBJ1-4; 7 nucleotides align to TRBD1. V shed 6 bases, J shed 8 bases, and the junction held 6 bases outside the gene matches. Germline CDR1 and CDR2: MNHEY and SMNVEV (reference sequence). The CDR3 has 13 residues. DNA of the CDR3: TGTGCCAGCAGACGGACAGGCATAGAAAAACTGTTTTTT. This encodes CASRRTGIEKLFF.